One sample yielded the 3 T cell receptor beta chains listed below, sequenced in a study of T cell responses to AZD1222 COVID-19 vaccine. Sequencing used immunoSEQ multiplex PCR; TCRdb keeps in-frame clones, though not all of them. This sample yields around 110,000 clones, of which 90% are seen a single time; 6.5% to 10% belongs to the top ten. This material consisted of peripheral blood, taken 28 days after the second AZD1222 dose. These receptors came from an adult who received the AZD1222 COVID-19 vaccine.

The chain has TRBV5-1 and TRBJ2-1, with 12 positions matching TRBD2. Germline V gene sequence: CDR1 SGHRS, CDR2 YFSETQ. The CDR3 consists of 15 residues. The ends lost 3 bases at V and 6 bases at J; junction bases unmatched: 4. CDR3 in amino acids: CASSSTSGGPNEQFF. The DNA of the CDR3 is TGCGCCAGCAGCTCGACTAGCGGGGGACCCAATGAGCAGTTCTTC.

The chain recombines TRBV12-3 or TRBV12-4 with TRBJ1-5, with no clear D. Trimming cost V 5 bases and J 4 bases, with 9 bases left between them. There are 13 residues in the CDR3. CDR3 nucleotides: TGTGCCAGCAGTCGAACAGAGAATCAGCCCCAGCATTTT. It specifies CASSRTENQPQHF.

The chain combines TRBV2 with TRBJ1-1; D is undetermined. The CDR3 covers 13 residues. Trimming shortened V by 8 bases and J by 0 bases, and 10 bases separated the two germline ends. Germline V gives CDR1 SNHLY, CDR2 FYNNEI. DNA for the CDR3: TGTGCCAGCCGCGACCCCATGAACACTGAAGCTTTCTTT. It is translated as CASRDPMNTEAFF.